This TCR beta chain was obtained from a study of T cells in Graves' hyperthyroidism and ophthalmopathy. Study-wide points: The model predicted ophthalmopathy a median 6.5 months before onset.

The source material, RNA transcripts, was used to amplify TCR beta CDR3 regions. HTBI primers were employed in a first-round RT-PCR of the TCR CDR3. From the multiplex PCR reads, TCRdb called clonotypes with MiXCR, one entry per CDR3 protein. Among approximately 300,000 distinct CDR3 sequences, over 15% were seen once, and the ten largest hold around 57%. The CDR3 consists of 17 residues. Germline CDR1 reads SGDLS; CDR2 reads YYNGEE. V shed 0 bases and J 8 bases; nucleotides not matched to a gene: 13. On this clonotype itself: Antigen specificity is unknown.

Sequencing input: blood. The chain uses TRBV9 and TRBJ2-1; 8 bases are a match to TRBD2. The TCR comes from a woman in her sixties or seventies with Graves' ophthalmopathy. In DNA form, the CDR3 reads TGTGCCAGCAGCGTAGCCGGGTGGGGGACTAGTTTCGATGAGCAGTTCTTC. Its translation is CASSVAGWGTSFDEQFF.